A selection of T cell receptor beta chains follows, all from one sample in a study of blood T cell repertoires in COVID-19. Only in-frame clones appear in the TCRdb table, and some are missing; sequencing was by immunoSEQ multiplex PCR. The sample shows some 200,000 clones, 70% to 90% of them seen only once. The sequenced sample consisted of peripheral blood. The receptors come from a man of 80 years or more with acute or convalescent COVID-19. Both conserved end residues are part of each CDR3. D genes are given only for firm matches. Size values are once, few and many counts, or a class for expanded clones, and some rows have none.

size	V	J	D	CDR3	DNA
NA	TRBV27	TRBJ1-2	TRBD1	CASGGGGRGYTF	TGTGCCAGCGGAGGGGGCGGGCGTGGCTACACCTTC
NA	TRBV24-1	TRBJ1-2	NA	CATSDSPQGSSGYTF	TGTGCCACCAGTGATTCCCCCCAGGGTAGCTCTGGCTACACCTTC
once	TRBV6-4	TRBJ2-2	NA	CASRQGGETGELFF	TGTGCCAGCAGGCAGGGCGGAGAAACCGGGGAGCTGTTTTTT
once	TRBV14	TRBJ2-5	NA	CASSQLGEGQETQYF	TGTGCCAGCAGCCAACTAGGAGAGGGCCAAGAGACCCAGTACTTC
NA	TRBV6-1	TRBJ1-2	TRBD1	CASSEEGTGSLLHYGYTF	TGTGCCAGCAGTGAAGAAGGGACAGGAAGCCTCCTCCACTATGGCTACACCTTC
NA	TRBV7-3	TRBJ1-2	NA	CASSLTGSPNYGYTF	TGTGCCAGCAGCTTAACGGGCAGTCCTAACTATGGCTACACCTTC
NA	TRBV2	TRBJ1-1	NA	CASSRTVNTEAFF	TGTGCCAGCAGTCGTACAGTGAACACTGAAGCTTTCTTT
once	TRBV4-2	TRBJ1-6	TRBD1	CASSQMGTGHSPLHF	TGTGCCAGCAGCCAGATGGGGACAGGGCATTCACCCCTCCACTTT
NA	TRBV19	TRBJ1-4	NA	CASTARDEKLFF	TGTGCCAGTACCGCCCGGGATGAAAAACTGTTTTTT
NA	TRBV27	TRBJ1-2	TRBD1	CASSLDRVSNYGYTF	TGTGCCAGCAGTTTAGACAGGGTTTCTAACTATGGCTACACCTTC
NA	TRBV12-3/TRBV12-4	TRBJ2-5	NA	CASSFIGETQYF	TGTGCCAGCAGTTTTATCGGTGAGACCCAGTACTTC
NA	TRBV5-4	TRBJ1-6	TRBD1	CASRAGTVNSPLHF	TGTGCCAGCAGGGCCGGGACAGTTAATTCACCCCTCCACTTT
NA	TRBV7-2	TRBJ2-2	NA	CASSLVVQTGELFF	TGTGCCAGCAGCTTAGTTGTCCAAACCGGGGAGCTGTTTTTT
NA	TRBV5-1	TRBJ2-1	NA	CASRTGLGATYNEQFF	TGCGCCAGCAGGACCGGGTTGGGAGCGACTTACAATGAGCAGTTCTTC
NA	TRBV4-1	TRBJ2-3	TRBD2	CASSQALTSGSTDTQYF	TGCGCCAGCAGCCAGGCCCTGACTAGCGGAAGCACAGATACGCAGTATTTT
NA	TRBV7-9	TRBJ1-1	NA	CASSLANRGTEAFF	TGTGCCAGCAGCTTAGCTAATAGGGGAACTGAAGCTTTCTTT
NA	TRBV5-3	TRBJ2-2	TRBD1	CARSRRTGVGTGELFF	TGTGCCAGAAGCCGGCGGACAGGGGTCGGCACCGGGGAGCTGTTTTTT
NA	TRBV24-1	TRBJ2-3	TRBD2	CATSYSGSGTDTQYF	TGTGCCACCAGCTATAGCGGGAGTGGGACAGATACGCAGTATTTT
NA	TRBV5-1	TRBJ2-3	NA	CASSLPTSSPSPHF	TGCGCCAGCAGCTTGCCGACTAGTTCACCCTCACCGCACTTT
NA	TRBV27	TRBJ1-5	TRBD1	CASDLLSAIGGSGGQPQHF	TGTGCCAGCGACCTTCTTTCGGCCATTGGAGGGTCAGGGGGTCAGCCCCAGCATTTT
NA	TRBV19	TRBJ1-1	NA	CATHRGGNTEAFF	TGTGCCACCCATAGAGGCGGCAACACTGAAGCTTTCTTT
NA	TRBV7-2	TRBJ1-4	NA	CASSVISQAKLFF	TGTGCCAGCAGCGTAATCTCACAGGCGAAACTGTTTTTT
NA	TRBV7-2	TRBJ1-1	NA	CASSFLGGNTEAFF	TGTGCCAGCAGCTTCTTAGGGGGGAACACTGAAGCTTTCTTT
NA	TRBV7-8	TRBJ2-1	NA	CASSLSVGRKRSYNEQFF	TGTGCCAGCAGCTTATCCGTCGGCAGGAAAAGGTCGTACAATGAGCAGTTCTTC
NA	TRBV11-3	TRBJ1-1	NA	CASGLSGGPKAFF	TGTGCCAGCGGTCTTAGTGGGGGCCCTAAAGCTTTCTTT
NA	TRBV5-1	TRBJ2-5	TRBD2	CASGASGNKNQETQYF	TGCGCCAGCGGCGCTAGCGGGAATAAAAACCAAGAGACCCAGTACTTC
NA	TRBV7-2	TRBJ1-1	NA	CASSFGAFMNTEAFF	TGTGCCAGCAGCTTTGGGGCCTTCATGAACACTGAAGCTTTCTTT
NA	TRBV6-2/TRBV6-3	TRBJ2-3	TRBD1	CASSYLIGTVSTDTQYF	TGTGCCAGCAGTTACCTTATCGGGACAGTTAGCACAGATACGCAGTATTTT
NA	TRBV24-1	TRBJ2-7	NA	CATSDSGAQTYEQYF	TGTGCCACCAGTGATTCGGGAGCGCAGACCTACGAGCAGTACTTC
NA	TRBV18	TRBJ2-7	TRBD2	CASSYKTGTSGPYEQYF	TGTGCCAGCTCATACAAAACCGGGACTAGCGGCCCCTACGAGCAGTACTTC